These T cell receptor beta chains were read from a single sample in a study of blood T cells in healthy people across ages. TCRdb re-analysed the 5' RACE reads in MiXCR, keeping a single row per CDR3 protein. The sample carries around 1,000,000 distinct CDR3 sequences, under 30% recorded once. Separately, the same data were catalogued under a study of T cells of mothers and their children.

The sample consisted of blood. The source of these receptors is a girl aged 2 to 10 in good health. The CDR3 runs from the conserved cysteine through the conserved F or W. Each record gives: CDR3 protein, CDR3 DNA, J gene, clone size, D gene, V gene. D genes are given only for firm matches. A clone size is listed for some rows: how often the clone was seen (once, few, many), or a class if it is expanded.

CDR3: CSARDSFYEQYF
DNA: TGCAGTGCTAGAGATTCCTTTTACGAGCAGTACTTC
J: TRBJ2-7
size: .
D: .
V: TRBV20-1

CDR3: CASSQDFTDTQYF
DNA: TGTGCCAGCAGTCAGGACTTCACAGATACGCAGTATTTT
J: TRBJ2-3
size: few
D: .
V: TRBV6-2/TRBV6-3

CDR3: CASSLGRRGTEQYF
DNA: TGTGCCAGCAGCTTAGGGCGTCGAGGAACTGAGCAGTACTTC
J: TRBJ2-5
size: .
D: .
V: TRBV13

CDR3: CASSLVYSPNYNEQFF
DNA: TGCGCCAGCAGCTTGGTTTATAGCCCTAACTACAATGAGCAGTTCTTC
J: TRBJ2-1
size: few
D: .
V: TRBV5-1

CDR3: CASGRKTGGTEAFF
DNA: TGCGCCAGCGGCCGAAAGACAGGGGGCACTGAAGCTTTCTTT
J: TRBJ1-1
size: .
D: TRBD1
V: TRBV5-1

CDR3: CASSRDEPTQYF
DNA: TGTGCCAGCAGCCGCGACGAGCCTACGCAGTATTTT
J: TRBJ2-3
size: .
D: .
V: TRBV2

CDR3: CASSSGPDTGELFF
DNA: TGTGCCAGCAGCTCCGGGCCCGACACCGGGGAGCTGTTTTTT
J: TRBJ2-2
size: few
D: .
V: TRBV5-6

CDR3: CSVGTGDSPLHF
DNA: TGCAGCGTTGGTACAGGGGATTCACCCCTCCACTTT
J: TRBJ1-6
size: .
D: TRBD1
V: TRBV29-1

CDR3: CASSPFGDRDEQYF
DNA: TGTGCCAGCAGCCCTTTTGGCGACAGGGACGAGCAGTACTTC
J: TRBJ2-7
size: .
D: TRBD1
V: TRBV9

CDR3: CASSEVVEDISTQETQYF
DNA: TGTGCCAGCAGTGAAGTAGTAGAGGACATCTCGACCCAAGAGACCCAGTACTTC
J: TRBJ2-5
size: few
D: .
V: TRBV25-1

CDR3: CASSQLTSPGADTQYF
DNA: TGTGCCAGCAGCCAACTGACTAGTCCAGGGGCAGATACGCAGTATTTT
J: TRBJ2-3
size: few
D: .
V: TRBV3-1

CDR3: CASSPDGGENYGYTF
DNA: TGTGCCAGCAGCCCAGACGGGGGGGAGAACTATGGCTACACCTTC
J: TRBJ1-2
size: few
D: .
V: TRBV7-2

CDR3: CASSFLGGSSYEQYF
DNA: TGTGCCAGCAGCTTTCTAGGGGGGAGCTCCTACGAGCAGTACTTC
J: TRBJ2-7
size: few
D: .
V: TRBV11-2

CDR3: CASSVVQGSEQYF
DNA: TGTGCCAGCAGCGTAGTCCAGGGGAGCGAGCAGTACTTC
J: TRBJ2-7
size: .
D: .
V: TRBV9

CDR3: CSVGSTDTQYF
DNA: TGCAGCGTTGGCAGCACAGATACGCAGTATTTT
J: TRBJ2-3
size: few
D: .
V: TRBV29-1

CDR3: CASSPPEAGSSYNEQFF
DNA: TGTGCCAGCAGCCCCCCGGAGGCCGGGAGCTCCTACAATGAGCAGTTCTTC
J: TRBJ2-1
size: .
D: .
V: TRBV7-2

CDR3: CASSRGGIYGYTF
DNA: TGTGCCAGCAGTCGGGGTGGGATCTATGGCTACACCTTC
J: TRBJ1-2
size: .
D: .
V: TRBV2

CDR3: CASSPLRVTPYEQYF
DNA: TGTGCCAGCTCACCTCTCCGGGTCACACCTTACGAGCAGTACTTC
J: TRBJ2-7
size: .
D: .
V: TRBV18

CDR3: CASSGAGEFGNTIYF
DNA: TGTGCCAGCAGCGGAGCCGGGGAATTTGGAAACACCATATATTTT
J: TRBJ1-3
size: few
D: .
V: TRBV9

CDR3: CSVEDPAEYGYTF
DNA: TGCAGCGTTGAAGATCCGGCGGAATATGGCTACACCTTC
J: TRBJ1-2
size: few
D: .
V: TRBV29-1

CDR3: CSGQRRGQDSYEQYF
DNA: TGCAGTGGCCAGAGGCGGGGTCAGGACTCCTACGAGCAGTACTTC
J: TRBJ2-7
size: few
D: .
V: TRBV20-1

CDR3: CASSQTGEMTYGQYF
DNA: TGTGCCAGCAGCCAAACAGGGGAGATGACCTACGGGCAGTACTTC
J: TRBJ2-7
size: .
D: TRBD1
V: TRBV7-8

CDR3: CASSSAGTSSYEQYF
DNA: TGTGCCAGCAGCTCCGCCGGGACTAGCTCCTACGAGCAGTACTTC
J: TRBJ2-7
size: .
D: TRBD2
V: TRBV11-1

CDR3: CASTRQENTEAFF
DNA: TGTGCCAGCACCAGACAGGAGAACACTGAAGCTTTCTTT
J: TRBJ1-1
size: .
D: .
V: TRBV2

CDR3: CASAPGTGGGYTF
DNA: TGTGCTAGTGCCCCCGGGACAGGGGGAGGCTACACCTTC
J: TRBJ1-2
size: few
D: TRBD1
V: TRBV12-5

CDR3: CASSRKRASGGLTYEQYF
DNA: TGTGCCAGCAGTCGGAAAAGGGCTAGCGGGGGCCTTACCTACGAGCAGTACTTC
J: TRBJ2-7
size: .
D: TRBD2
V: TRBV6-2/TRBV6-3

CDR3: CASRPTGKSEAFF
DNA: TGCGCCAGCAGACCTACAGGGAAATCTGAAGCTTTCTTT
J: TRBJ1-1
size: .
D: .
V: TRBV5-1

CDR3: CASSQFARGEETQYF
DNA: TGTGCCAGCAGCCAATTCGCAAGAGGAGAAGAGACCCAGTACTTC
J: TRBJ2-5
size: once
D: .
V: TRBV14

CDR3: CASSLFRTGQNTGELFF
DNA: TGCGCCAGCAGCTTATTTAGGACAGGGCAAAACACCGGGGAGCTGTTTTTT
J: TRBJ2-2
size: .
D: TRBD1
V: TRBV5-1

CDR3: CASSEFLLSGVTNTGELFF
DNA: TGTGCCAGCAGTGAATTCCTCCTTAGTGGGGTCACGAACACCGGGGAGCTGTTTTTT
J: TRBJ2-2
size: .
D: .
V: TRBV25-1

CDR3: CSARGGINQPQHF
DNA: TGCAGTGCTAGAGGGGGGATCAATCAGCCCCAGCATTTT
J: TRBJ1-5
size: .
D: .
V: TRBV20-1

CDR3: CASKSGDRYEQFF
DNA: TGCGCCAGCAAGTCCGGGGACAGATATGAGCAGTTCTTC
J: TRBJ2-1
size: .
D: TRBD1
V: TRBV5-1

CDR3: CASSMRLDEAFF
DNA: TGTGCCAGCAGCATGCGGTTGGATGAAGCTTTCTTT
J: TRBJ1-1
size: few
D: .
V: TRBV7-3

CDR3: CASSQSSGHEQFF
DNA: TGCGCCAGCAGCCAAAGCTCAGGTCATGAGCAGTTCTTC
J: TRBJ2-1
size: .
D: .
V: TRBV4-1

CDR3: CASSPDRDPSGQPQHF
DNA: TGTGCCAGCAGCCCAGACAGGGATCCTTCAGGACAGCCCCAGCATTTT
J: TRBJ1-5
size: .
D: TRBD1
V: TRBV7-9

CDR3: CASSLGTLFQETQYF
DNA: TGTGCCAGCAGCTTAGGGACACTTTTCCAAGAGACCCAGTACTTC
J: TRBJ2-5
size: .
D: .
V: TRBV7-9

CDR3: CASSFRQSYGYIF
DNA: TGTGCCAGCAGTTTCCGGCAGAGCTATGGCTACATCTTC
J: TRBJ1-2
size: few
D: .
V: TRBV12-3/TRBV12-4

CDR3: CSAMGGDRLSYEQYF
DNA: TGCAGTGCTATGGGCGGGGACCGCTTATCCTACGAGCAGTACTTC
J: TRBJ2-7
size: .
D: .
V: TRBV20-1

CDR3: CASSYLRGGYEQYF
DNA: TGTGCCAGCAGCTACTTACGGGGGGGGTACGAGCAGTACTTC
J: TRBJ2-7
size: .
D: TRBD2
V: TRBV7-2

CDR3: CASSLRTFSYQETQYF
DNA: TGTGCCAGCAGCTTAAGGACTTTCTCGTACCAAGAGACCCAGTACTTC
J: TRBJ2-5
size: .
D: .
V: TRBV7-2

CDR3: CASSKGSSYTDTRYF
DNA: TGTGCCAGCAGTAAAGGGTCTAGCTACACAGATACGCGGTATTTT
J: TRBJ2-3
size: .
D: .
V: TRBV2

CDR3: CSARDTSGVSYNEQFF
DNA: TGCAGTGCTAGAGATACTAGCGGGGTCTCCTACAATGAGCAGTTCTTC
J: TRBJ2-1
size: few
D: TRBD2
V: TRBV20-1